The 25 T cell receptor beta chains below all came from one sample that was sequenced in a study of tumor-infiltrating lymphocytes in primary liver carcinoma. RNA and DNA were co-extracted from roughly 20-30 mg of unsorted bulk tissue. The investigators made TCR beta cDNA from around 540 ng total RNA, using a constant-region primer. Slightly modified ARM-PCR, run as three nested multiplex PCR rounds, produced the TCR beta libraries. The first two PCR rounds used TRBV1-TRBV30 forward primers with a C-beta reverse primer, nine to eleven cycles each. A single record per CDR3 protein comes from TCRdb applying MiXCR to the multiplex PCR reads. Here the sample spans fewer than 200,000 distinct CDR3 sequences, approximately 86% being singletons. Sequencing was done on a sample of tumor tissue from primary liver carcinoma. These receptors all stem from a man aged 40-50 years with primary liver carcinoma and hepatitis B virus infection.

Regarding this clonotype: A read error may produce the germline difference seen at one junction end. The rearrangement links TRBV30 to TRBJ2-6; D may be TRBD1 (5 bases). This CDR3 is built from 15 residues. CDR1 and CDR2 from the germline V gene are GTSNPN and SVGIG (reference sequence). The CDR3 protein is CACPDGSSGANVPTF. Here the CDR3 DNA reads TGTGCCTGTCCGGACGGTAGCTCTGGGGCCAACGTCCCGACTTTC.

This clonotype was seen once. This may stem from a read error, because a much larger clone lies one nucleotide away. The chain carries TRBV28 and TRBJ1-2, with D perhaps TRBD1 (5 bases). Germline CDR1 and CDR2: MDHEN and SYDVKM. The CDR3 contains 12 residues. The CDR3 nucleotides are TGTGCCACCCAGACGGGGGTCTATAGCTACACCTTC. This translates into CATQTGVYSYTF.

Notes on this clonotype: Germline and junction disagree at one end, which may indicate a read error. V usage is TRBV29-1 and J usage is TRBJ2-5; tentative D call: TRBD1 (7 bases). This CDR3 has 13 residues. Germline loops: CDR1 SQVTM, CDR2 ANQGSEA. The CDR3 region is CSGIQGTGEIQCF. The CDR3 nucleotides are TGCAGCGGCATACAGGGGACGGGAGAGATCCAGTGCTTT.

To note about this clonotype: The junction and the germline gene differ at one end; a read error may be behind it. The gene calls are TRBV29-1 and TRBJ2-6, with D unresolved. This CDR3 comprises 14 residues. The germline V gene has CDR1 SQVTM and CDR2 ANQGSEA. Here the CDR3 reads CNVEVQGGANVLTF. The CDR3 DNA is TGCAACGTTGAGGTCCAAGGTGGGGCCAACGTCCTGACTTTC.

Of note for this clonotype: The conserved phenylalanine or tryptophan is not found at the CDR3 terminus, so this likely reflects a read error. The DNA is left out, because the CDR3 cannot be placed on it with certainty; the CDR3 is given as TCRdb lists it. This chain joins TRBV6-1 and TRBJ2-5; the D call TRBD1 from the table was never checked on the DNA. The CDR3 sequence runs 13 residues, both termini included. In germline, CDR1 is MNHNS, CDR2 SASEGT. CDR3 amino acids: CASSVRGAETQYL.

Of note for this clonotype: Because the CDR3 is missing its conserved closing phenylalanine or tryptophan, this is likely a read error. The chain carries TRBV29-1 and TRBJ2-7; 14 nucleotides match TRBD2. The CDR3 loop spans 14 amino acids. V shed 4 bases, J shed 7 bases, and the junction held 6 bases outside the gene matches. Germline CDR1 reads SQVTM; CDR2 reads ANQGSEA. The CDR3 region is CSVGTSGRSGEQYS. CDR3 nucleotides: TGCAGCGTTGGGACTAGCGGGAGGTCTGGGGAGCAGTACTCC.

There are a few counts of this clonotype. A read error may explain this, as a much larger clone is one base away. The rearrangement joins TRBV30 to TRBJ1-1; 9 positions agree with TRBD1. There are 14 residues in the CDR3. Germline assignment: CDR1 GTSNPN and CDR2 SVGIG (reference sequence). CDR3 bases: TGTGCCTGGAGTCTCGGACAGGGGCACACTGAAGCTTCCTTT. Protein: CAWSLGQGHTEASF.

Turning to this clonotype: This is likely a read error, given that the CDR3 carries no conserved phenylalanine or tryptophan at its end. The limits of the CDR3 on the DNA are not certain, so only TCRdb's listed CDR3 is given. The gene calls are TRBV4-3 and TRBJ2-6. The germline gives CDR1 LGHNA, CDR2 YSLEER. The CDR3 adds up to 15 amino acids, both ends counted. CDR3 in amino acids: CASSDGNSGANVPTL.

Regarding this clonotype: This could be a read error, since a much larger clone is one nucleotide away. The chain is built from TRBV7-9 and TRBJ2-2; no firm D call. In germline, CDR1 is SEHNR, CDR2 FQNEAQ (reference sequence). V lost 1 base and J lost 6, with 6 bases in between. CDR3 length: 13 residues. CDR3 amino acids: CASSLVRSGELFF. The CDR3 DNA follows: TGTGCCAGCAGCTTAGTGCGGTCCGGGGAGCTGTTTTTT. Filled out from reference TRBV7-9 and TRBJ2-2, the complete variable domain reads DTGVSQNPRHKITKRGQNVTFRCDPISEHNRLYWYRQTLGQGPEFLTYFQNEAQLEKSRLLSDRFSAERPKGSFSTLEIQRTEQGDSAMYLCASSLVRSGELFFGEGSRLTVL.

With respect to this clonotype: An end of the junction does not agree with germline; a read error may underlie this. This chain links TRBV4-1 with TRBJ2-1; TRBD2 agrees at 11 bases. The CDR3 is 17 residues long. Looked up from germline, CDR1 is MGHRA and CDR2 is YSYEKL. The CDR3 loop reads CASIPLTTSGSGNELFF. In DNA form, the CDR3 reads TGCGCCAGCATCCCTCTGACAACTAGCGGGAGCGGAAATGAGCTGTTCTTC.

About this clonotype: Given a much more abundant clone one base away, this may be a read error. The chain joins TRBV28 to TRBJ2-1; D is perhaps TRBD1 (6 bases). Trimming pared 1 base from V and 15 bases from J, leaving 13 bases between. Germline CDR1 is MDHEN and CDR2 is SYDVKM. CDR3 size: 12 residues. CDR3 bases: TGTGCCAGCAGTTTATCCAGGGGCACTTTGTTCTTC. Amino acids: CASSLSRGTLFF.

This rearrangement joins TRBV6-1 to TRBJ1-1; D gene unclear. CDR1 is MNHNS and CDR2 is SASEGT in the germline V gene. V dropped 4 bases and J dropped 5 bases, with 11 bases sitting between them. The CDR3 consists of 13 residues. The CDR3 nucleotides are TGTGCCAGCAGTGTATCCATAAAGACTGAAGCTTTCTTT. Translating gives CASSVSIKTEAFF.

For this clonotype: At one end, the junction sequence differs from germline, possibly due to a read error. The rearrangement uses TRBV11-1 and TRBJ2-1; possible D gene TRBD2, 6 bases. The CDR3 runs 13 residues. Looked up from germline, CDR1 is SGHAT and CDR2 is FQDESV (reference sequence). CDR3 sequence: CVNSLALGGRQSF. CDR3 nucleotide sequence: TGTGTCAACAGCTTAGCGCTCGGAGGGCGGCAGTCCTTC. Full variable domain (missing parts from reference TRBV11-1 and TRBJ2-1): EAEVAQSPRYKITEKSQAVAFWCDPISGHATLYWYRQILGQGPELLVQFQDESVVDDSQLPKDRFSAERLKGVDSTLKIQPAELGDSAMYLCVNSLALGGRQSFGPGTRLTVL.

The chain recombines TRBV20-1 with TRBJ1-2; D remains unclear. The CDR3 runs to 15 residues. Germline CDR1 is DFQATT and CDR2 is SNEGSKA (reference sequence). Trimming took 0 bases from V and 4 from J, leaving 15 bases between them. CDR3 region: CSARDPAREGYGYTF. In DNA, the CDR3 is TGCAGTGCTAGAGATCCCGCCCGGGAAGGCTATGGCTACACCTTC.

The chain links TRBV5-4 to TRBJ2-3, with 7 nucleotides matching TRBD1. Germline V gene data show CDR1 as SGHNT and CDR2 as YYREEE (reference sequence). V was clipped by 4 bases and J by 6 bases; unmatched bases: 5. The CDR3 sequence is 13 residues long. The CDR3 loop is CASSETGCDTQYF. CDR3 bases: TGTGCCAGCAGCGAGACAGGGTGCGATACGCAGTATTTT.

Worth noting for this clonotype: One end of the junction varies from germline; a read error may be responsible. The V and J genes are TRBV14 and TRBJ2-2, with D perhaps TRBD1 or TRBD2 (5 bases each). The germline V gene has CDR1 SGHDN and CDR2 FVKESK. The CDR3 extends over 16 amino acids. In nucleotides, the CDR3 is TGTGCCAACAGCCAATCCGGGACCCCGGGTGCCGGGGAGCTGTTTTTT. Translation gives CANSQSGTPGAGELFF.

With respect to this clonotype: It may be a read error: a sequence one base away is much more abundant. Since the CDR3 does not end with the conserved phenylalanine or tryptophan, this likely comes from a read error. This sequence joins TRBV5-1 and TRBJ1-2, with D possibly being TRBD1 (5 bases). The germline CDR1 and CDR2 sequences are SGHRS and YFSETQ. With 4 bases removed from V and 4 bases from J, the gap between germline ends came to 17 bases. This CDR3 has 15 residues. This chain's CDR3 is CASSAQGPGGYGYTL. DNA for the CDR3: TGCGCCAGCAGCGCCCAGGGTCCGGGTGGCTATGGCTACACCTTG.

Concerning this clonotype: One end of the junction is discordant with germline, which a read error may explain. This chain joins TRBV30 and TRBJ2-3; unclear D gene. The CDR3 is made up of 11 amino acids. Germline CDR1 reads GTSNPN; CDR2 reads SVGIG (reference sequence). CDR3 amino acids: CAWKTPDTQFF. DNA for the CDR3: TGTGCCTGGAAAACCCCAGATACGCAGTTTTTT.

As for this clonotype: A junction end diverges from the germline sequence, so it may reflect a read error. The V gene is TRBV29-1, the J gene TRBJ2-7; the D gene could be TRBD1 or TRBD2 (5 bases each). The CDR3 contains 16 residues. Germline-derived CDR1 and CDR2 are SQVTM and ANQGSEA. The CDR3 sequence: CSAMTSGTDTPLEHYF. The CDR3 coding sequence is TGCAGCGCCATGACATCTGGGACCGACACTCCCTTGGAGCACTACTTC.

In the case of this clonotype: This CDR3 is missing its conserved last phenylalanine or tryptophan, likely due to a read error. The chain couples TRBV29-1 to TRBJ2-2, with D possibly TRBD2 on 6 matching bases. The CDR3 runs 15 residues. Germline assignment: CDR1 SQVTM and CDR2 ANQGSEA. V lost 4 bases and J lost 1, with 13 bases in between. In DNA, the CDR3 is TGCAGCGTTGGGGCTAGCGCGGAGAACACCGGGGAGCTGTTTTTA. It yields the protein CSVGASAENTGELFL.

Details on this clonotype: An end of the junction does not agree with germline; a read error may underlie this. The rearrangement joins TRBV5-4 to TRBJ2-3; tentatively, D is TRBD1 (5 bases). The CDR3 consists of 15 residues. Germline lookup yields CDR1 SGHNT and CDR2 YYREEE (reference sequence). DNA for the CDR3: TGTGCCAGCAGCTTGAGTACAGGTGTCCAAGATACGCAATCTTTT. Its protein is CASSLSTGVQDTQSF.

The rearrangement links TRBV6-5 to TRBJ1-1, with D possibly matching TRBD1 (6 bases). The germline V gene has CDR1 MNHEY and CDR2 SVGAGI. The CDR3 sequence is 17 residues long. The CDR3 protein is CVSSPPTGAVGIAEAFF. The CDR3 DNA sequence: TGTGTCAGTAGTCCCCCCACGGGGGCGGTAGGTATCGCTGAAGCTTTCTTT.

Notes on this clonotype: One end of the junction does not line up with germline, which may come from a read error. The V gene is TRBV4-2, the J gene TRBJ2-5; D uncertain. The CDR3 sequence is 17 residues long. Germline CDR1 and CDR2: LGHNA and YNFKEQ. The CDR3, as DNA: TGTGCCAGCAGCCTAGAAGGTACGGTGACGTACCAAGAGACCCAGTATTTC. Its protein is CASSLEGTVTYQETQYF.

Written as DNA, the CDR3 is TGCAGCGGGGGGAATAGCGGGTTCAATGTGCATTTCTTC. Translating it yields CSGGNSGFNVHFF. This chain uses TRBV29-1 with TRBJ2-1, with 7 bases aligning to TRBD2. The CDR3 covers 13 residues. Germline V gene lookup returns CDR1 SQVTM and CDR2 ANQGSEA. Germline trimming cut 7 bases from V and 16 bases from J; bases unmatched to any gene: 19.

In its sample, this clonotype was seen once. At one of its ends the junction is not consistent with the germline gene, which may arise from a read error. The chain links TRBV29-1 to TRBJ1-2; D uncertain. Germline assignment: CDR1 SQVTM and CDR2 ANQGSEA. CDR3 length: 14 residues. The CDR3 DNA reads as TGCAGCGTCAAGTTTAGCCAGTCGATCTATGGCTATACCTTC. The encoded protein is CSVKFSQSIYGYTF.